This record concerns one T cell receptor beta chain sequence. The antigen remains unidentified. The CDR3 sequence is 13 residues long. In germline, CDR1 is SGHRS, CDR2 YFSETQ. V was clipped by 6 bases and J by 1 base, with 10 bases between them. This sample was taken from a study of graft-versus-host responses after intestinal transplantation. Across the study: Tacrolimus and steroids were given for three to four years to all recipients after anti-thymocyte globulin induction.

The protocol was immunoSEQ multiplex PCR, while the TCRdb copy is restricted to in-frame clones and leaves out a portion. This sample has roughly 81,000 clones, with roughly 80% found just once. The clonotype was recovered from a human donor who received an intestinal transplant. The chain links TRBV5-1 to TRBJ2-5, with a possible D match to TRBD1 (6 bases). The material sequenced was unstimulated CD4+ T cells sorted from spleen or lymph node cells, taken before intestinal transplant. This CDR3 reads CASKLGAQETQYF. For the CDR3, the DNA is TGCGCCAGCAAATTGGGGGCCCAAGAGACCCAGTACTTC.